One sample yielded the 28 T cell receptor beta chains listed below, sequenced in a study of blood T cell repertoires in COVID-19. Method: immunoSEQ multiplex PCR; TCRdb's copy keeps in-frame clones and lacks some. The data hold about 60,000 clones, with 70% to 85% observed a single time. The sample comprised peripheral blood. The receptors come from a man aged 70-80 years with active COVID-19.

This clone showed up just a few times. This sequence joins TRBV27 and TRBJ2-2, with 14 bases lining up with TRBD2. The CDR3 spans 17 residues. CDR1 and CDR2 (germline): MNHEY, SMNVEV (reference sequence). The V segment lost 7 bases and the J segment 4 bases; nucleotides outside the gene matches: 8. CDR3 residues: CASIRLAGGPGTGELFF. CDR3 DNA sequence: TGTGCCAGCATCCGACTAGCGGGAGGGCCGGGCACCGGGGAGCTGTTTTTT.

This chain uses TRBV7-2 with TRBJ1-2; the D is unclear. The length of the CDR3 is 15 residues. Germline V gene lookup returns CDR1 SGHTA and CDR2 FQGNSA. Trimming left V 2 bases short and J 3 bases short, with 13 bases between. CDR3 protein: CASSLQVEADYGYTF. In nucleotides, the CDR3 is TGTGCCAGCAGCTTACAGGTGGAGGCTGACTATGGCTACACCTTC.

This chain connects TRBV7-2 to TRBJ2-7; D unclear. The ends were cut back, 4 bases at V and 0 bases at J, with 16 bases in the middle. The CDR3 contains 16 residues. Germline assignment: CDR1 SGHTA and CDR2 FQGNSA. The CDR3 spells CASSSDPGIPSYEQYF. The CDR3 DNA sequence: TGTGCCAGCAGCTCAGATCCAGGAATTCCCTCCTACGAGCAGTACTTC.

This clone was seen just once. The J gene is TRBJ2-3, the V gene TRBV28; 13 positions agree with TRBD2. This CDR3 is 18 amino acids long. J lost 1 base, V lost 5 bases, and 9 bases had no gene match. Germline V gene sequence: CDR1 MDHEN, CDR2 SYDVKM. CDR3 DNA sequence: TGTGCCAGCAGTACGCCGGGACTAGCGGGGCAAGGCACAGATACGCAGTATTTT. It encodes CASSTPGLAGQGTDTQYF.

This chain uses TRBV7-2 with TRBJ2-1; perhaps TRBD2 as D (5 bases). Germline V gene sequence: CDR1 SGHTA, CDR2 FQGNSA. Deletions cut 6 bases from V and 6 bases from J, with 9 bases between. The length of the CDR3 is 12 residues. The CDR3 reads CASRKGGNEQFF. The CDR3 DNA follows: TGTGCCAGCAGAAAAGGAGGCAATGAGCAGTTCTTC.

The table lists this clone with a count of one. The chain joins TRBV21-1 to TRBJ2-3; the table's D gene call, TRBD2, was not cross checked with the DNA. TRBV21-1 is a pseudogene segment. This CDR3 comprises 15 residues. The CDR3 spells CASSPSEDVTDTQYF. CDR3 nucleotides: TGTGCCAGCAGCCCCTCGGAGGACGTCACAGATACGCAGTATTTT.

V gene TRBV24-1 combines with J gene TRBJ2-1, with D perhaps TRBD2 (6 bases). CDR3 length: 19 residues. V lost 4 bases and J lost 0, with 21 bases in between. The V gene's germline CDR1 is KGHDR and CDR2 SFDVKD. CDR3 loop: CATSDCAWTIKNSYNEQFF. CDR3 sequence (DNA): TGTGCCACCAGTGACTGCGCTTGGACTATTAAAAACTCCTACAATGAGCAGTTCTTC.

This clone was seen only once. The chain joins TRBV6-2 or TRBV6-3 to TRBJ1-3; D is possibly TRBD1 (6 bases). From germline, CDR1 is MNHEY and CDR2 SVGEGT. V gave up 5 bases and J gave up 4 bases, with 15 bases separating them. This CDR3 contains 15 residues. CDR3 in amino acids: CASSDPGTLGNTIYF. The CDR3 nucleotides are TGTGCCAGCAGTGATCCCGGGACACTGGGAAACACCATATATTTT.

The V gene is TRBV5-4, the J gene TRBJ2-7, with 7 positions matching TRBD1. This CDR3 contains 14 residues. With 1 base clipped from V and 11 bases from J, the junction kept 12 bases outside the gene matches. Germline values: CDR1 SGHNT, CDR2 YYREEE (reference sequence). The CDR3 is CASSLRDSSQREYF. The CDR3 DNA reads TGTGCCAGCAGCTTGCGGGACAGCTCCCAACGGGAGTACTTC.

This chain joins TRBV6-2 or TRBV6-3 and TRBJ2-1; weak D call: TRBD1 (5 bases). The CDR3 loop spans 16 amino acids. Trimming left V 5 bases short and J 0 bases short, with 14 bases between. Germline CDR1 MNHEY, CDR2 SVGEGT. The CDR3 nucleotides read TGTGCCAGCAGTCTACAGGACCTTAGCTCCTACAATGAGCAGTTCTTC. Amino acids: CASSLQDLSSYNEQFF.

CDR3 sequence (DNA): TGTGCCTGGAGTTTATTCCGGGACACGAACACCGGGGAGCTGTTTTTT. It codes for CAWSLFRDTNTGELFF. This rearrangement joins TRBV30 to TRBJ2-2, with D maybe TRBD1 (6 bases). The CDR3 runs to 16 residues. Germline CDR1 GTSNPN, CDR2 SVGIG (reference sequence). V gave up 2 bases and J gave up 0 bases, with 13 bases separating them.

This clone occurred once. The chain has TRBV10-2 and TRBJ1-5; D not resolved. V was cut by 6 bases and J by 5 bases, with 17 bases left in between. Germline CDR1 and CDR2: WSHSY and SAAADI. CDR3 length: 15 residues. The CDR3 DNA reads TGCGCCAGCAGCGCAGACGGGGTGAAGGATCAGCCCCAGCATTTT. Its translation: CASSADGVKDQPQHF.

The chain combines TRBV7-8 with TRBJ2-5, with D possibly matching TRBD2 (5 bases). The V gene's germline CDR1 is SGHVS and CDR2 FQNEAQ. Trimming pared 2 bases from V and 1 base from J, leaving 8 bases between. This CDR3 has 14 amino acids. CDR3 coding DNA: TGTGCCAGCAGCTTAATCGGGGTCCAAGAGACCCAGTACTTC. It is translated as CASSLIGVQETQYF.

The V gene is TRBV11-1, the J gene TRBJ2-3; 10 bases align to TRBD2. The germline gives CDR1 SGHAT, CDR2 FQDESV (reference sequence). The CDR3 runs to 16 residues. Unmatched junction bases numbered 3, after V lost 2 bases and J lost 1 base. Here the CDR3 reads CASSLLSGRGTDTQYF. The CDR3 nucleotides are TGTGCCAGCAGCTTACTAAGCGGGAGGGGCACAGATACGCAGTATTTT.

The chain couples TRBV15 to TRBJ1-5; D unclear. The V and J ends lost 1 base and 2 bases respectively, with 12 bases between them. CDR1 and CDR2 (germline): LNHNV, YYDKDF (reference sequence). CDR3 length: 16 residues. CDR3 protein: CATSRVRELGNQPQHF. The CDR3 bases are TGTGCCACCAGCAGAGTGAGGGAATTGGGCAATCAGCCCCAGCATTTT.

The chain carries TRBV4-2 and TRBJ2-3; possible D gene TRBD1, 6 bases. Germline V gene data show CDR1 as LGHNA and CDR2 as YNFKEQ. This CDR3 has 17 amino acids. V was pared by 0 bases and J by 0 bases, with 13 bases between. CDR3 protein: CASSQDIGQGSTDTQYF. In DNA form, the CDR3 reads TGTGCCAGCAGCCAAGATATTGGGCAGGGGAGCACAGATACGCAGTATTTT.

The chain is built from TRBV5-3 and TRBJ2-7, with D possibly TRBD1 on 7 matching bases. TRBV5-3 is placed among ORFs of uncertain function. The CDR3 length is 17 residues. V lost 3 bases and J 2 bases, leaving 21 bases between the germline ends. The CDR3 sequence is CARSYQQTGGTAYEQYF. In nucleotides, the CDR3 is TGTGCCAGAAGCTATCAACAAACCGGCGGGACAGCCTACGAGCAGTACTTC.

The chain is built from TRBV12-3 or TRBV12-4 and TRBJ1-6; D gene ambiguous. The V end lost 6 bases, the J end lost 7 bases, and 10 bases lay between the germline ends. CDR3 length: 13 amino acids. The CDR3 DNA reads TGTGCCAGCAGCCCGGTTCGGAATTCACCCCTCCACTTT. Encoded protein: CASSPVRNSPLHF.

The chain has TRBV19 and TRBJ1-5; 8 bases align to TRBD1. The germline CDR1 and CDR2 sequences are LNHDA and SQIVND (reference sequence). The junction had 5 bases not matched to a gene; V was cut back by 7 bases and J by 3 bases. The CDR3 sequence is 14 residues long. This CDR3 reads CASTTTGVNQPQHF. Here the CDR3 DNA reads TGTGCCAGTACAACGACAGGGGTCAATCAGCCCCAGCATTTT. The variable domain in full, with the rest retrieved from reference TRBV19 and TRBJ1-5, is DGGITQSPKYLFRKEGQNVTLSCEQNLNHDAMYWYRQDPGQGLRLIYYSQIVNDFQKGDIAEGYSVSREKKESFPLTVTSAQKNPTAFYLCASTTTGVNQPQHFGDGTRLSIL.

This chain uses TRBV5-1 with TRBJ2-1; 8 nucleotides agree with TRBD2. The CDR3 extends over 16 amino acids. Germline trimming cut 1 base from V and 2 bases from J; bases unmatched to any gene: 5. Germline V gene lookup returns CDR1 SGHRS and CDR2 YFSETQ. The CDR3 region has the DNA TGCGCCAGCAGCTTGCCAGCGGGGGACGCCTACAATGAGCAGTTCTTC. Amino acids: CASSLPAGDAYNEQFF.

The J gene is TRBJ2-7, the V gene TRBV4-1, with TRBD1 matching 7 bases. CDR1 is MGHRA and CDR2 is YSYEKL in the germline V gene. This CDR3 comprises 14 residues. V was pared by 2 bases and J by 7 bases, with 8 bases of the junction left unmatched. CDR3 region: CASSQQPGTDEQYF. The DNA of the CDR3 is TGCGCCAGCAGCCAACAGCCCGGGACAGATGAGCAGTACTTC.

The rearrangement joins TRBV25-1 to TRBJ2-1; D might be TRBD1 (5 bases). CDR3 length equals 15 residues. V shed 3 bases and J shed 6 bases, with 15 bases lying between them. Germline values: CDR1 MGHDK, CDR2 SYGVNS. CDR3 sequence (DNA): TGTGCCAGCAGTGATACCTCGTTCAGGGTCAATGAGCAGTTCTTC. As protein: CASSDTSFRVNEQFF.

This clone was observed a handful of times. The chain is built from TRBV29-1 and TRBJ2-5, with 7 bases that match TRBD1. Germline V gene data show CDR1 as SQVTM and CDR2 as ANQGSEA. J lost 4 bases, V lost 3 bases, and 2 bases had no gene match. The CDR3 totals 12 residues. CDR3 coding DNA: TGCAGCGTTGACAGGGGGACAGAGACCCAGTACTTC. Its translation is CSVDRGTETQYF.

The chain employs TRBV18 and TRBJ2-2, with D uncertain. The V end was cut by 4 bases, the J end by 2 bases, with 8 bases between. Germline V CDR1 and CDR2: KGHSH, LQKENI. The CDR3 is made up of 14 amino acids. CDR3 sequence: CASSQSYNTGELFF. The CDR3 DNA is TGTGCCAGCTCACAATCTTATAACACCGGGGAGCTGTTTTTT.

V and J are TRBV9 and TRBJ2-2; the match to TRBD2 covers 10 bases. This CDR3 has 16 residues. CDR1 is SGDLS and CDR2 is YYNGEE in the germline V gene. The V gene end was trimmed by 4 bases and the J gene end by 4 bases; junction bases not matched to a gene: 7. The CDR3 sequence: CASSPEPSGSTGELFF. Written as DNA, the CDR3 is TGTGCCAGCAGCCCCGAGCCTAGCGGGAGCACCGGGGAGCTGTTTTTT.

This sequence joins TRBV2 and TRBJ2-7; tentative D call: TRBD1 (7 bases). The CDR3 spans 14 residues. The germline gives CDR1 SNHLY, CDR2 FYNNEI. V was pared by 1 base and J by 5 bases, with 12 bases between. The CDR3 loop is CASSEGGRGDEQYF. CDR3 nucleotide sequence: TGTGCCAGCAGTGAAGGCGGCAGGGGGGACGAGCAGTACTTC.

This rearrangement joins TRBV7-9 to TRBJ1-5; 7 positions match TRBD1. The CDR3 is 13 amino acids. CDR1 is SEHNR and CDR2 is FQNEAQ in the germline V gene (reference sequence). Unmatched junction bases numbered 11, after V lost 3 bases and J lost 15 bases. CDR3 amino acids: CASSLSPGGRSHF. The DNA for the CDR3 is TGTGCCAGCAGCTTGTCCCCAGGGGGGAGGTCGCATTTT.

This clone was recorded a few times. The V gene is TRBV6-6, the J gene TRBJ1-2; D possibly corresponds to TRBD1 (6 bases). The germline V gene has CDR1 MNHNY and CDR2 SVGAGI (reference sequence). This CDR3 has 13 residues. V dropped 6 bases and J dropped 4 bases, with 12 bases sitting between them. CDR3 DNA: TGTGCCAGCAGCACCGGACAGATCTATGGCTACACCTTC. Protein product: CASSTGQIYGYTF.